A single sample gave rise to the 25 T cell receptor beta chains below, sequenced in a study of beta chain features in type 1 diabetes. General study results and limits: Among patients with Type 1 diabetes, TCRB CDR3s were moderately but significantly shorter in every one of the four CD4+ subsets.

The sequenced template was cDNA made from the entire isolated RNA. Measured with immunoSEQ multiplex PCR; TCRdb has only the in-frame clones, and not every one. The sample comprises a few hundred thousand clones, about 14% of which are singletons, and roughly 0.015% rests with the top ten. Antigens for these TCRs are unknown. The sequenced material came from naive CD4+ T cells from blood. The receptors here all came from a woman younger than 30 with type 1 diabetes.

A few counts support this clone. This sequence joins TRBV20-1 and TRBJ2-1; TRBD2 aligns across 12 bases. The CDR3 spans 11 residues. Germline-derived CDR1 and CDR2 are DFQATT and SNEGSKA (reference sequence). CDR3 residues: CRLAGGHEQFF. CDR3 coding DNA: TGCAGACTAGCGGGAGGCCATGAGCAGTTCTTC.

For this clone: Other DNA variants within this sample encode the same CDR3. The V and J genes are TRBV5-1 and TRBJ2-5; TRBD2 matches at 7 bases. The CDR3 length is 15 residues. Germline CDR1 is SGHRS and CDR2 is YFSETQ. V gave up 0 bases and J gave up 5 bases; unmatched junction bases: 7. For the CDR3, the DNA is TGCGCCAGCAGCTTGGTCGCGGGAGTCGGGGAGACCCAGTACTTC. Translation gives CASSLVAGVGETQYF.

The chain is built from TRBV6-1 and TRBJ2-7, with 8 bases lining up with TRBD1. V was pared by 4 bases and J by 2 bases, with 4 bases of the junction left unmatched. Germline loops: CDR1 MNHNS, CDR2 SASEGT. This CDR3 contains 14 residues. Written as DNA, the CDR3 is TGTGCCAGCAGTGTGAGACAGGGGACCTACGAGCAGTACTTC. Protein sequence: CASSVRQGTYEQYF.

As regards this clone: The sample carries other DNA sequences with the same CDR3. This chain links TRBV7-2 with TRBJ2-1, with D hard to call. This CDR3 has 15 residues. The germline CDR1 and CDR2 sequences are SGHTA and FQGNSA. Trimming stripped 0 bases from V and 1 base from J, with 7 bases between. CDR3 bases: TGTGCCAGCAGCTTAGCAGCGTCGTCCTACAATGAGCAGTTCTTC. It encodes CASSLAASSYNEQFF.

CDR3 amino acids: CASSYTHQQGNEQFF. CDR3 DNA sequence: TGTGCCAGCAGTTATACACACCAGCAGGGCAATGAGCAGTTCTTC. The gene calls are TRBV6-5 and TRBJ2-1, with D possibly being TRBD1 (5 bases). The CDR3 runs 15 residues. Per the germline V gene, CDR1 is MNHEY and CDR2 is SVGAGI. Trimming took off 3 bases at V and 6 bases at J, with 15 bases between the two ends.

This clone showed up just a few times. The chain uses TRBV14 and TRBJ2-6; TRBD1 might be the D (5 bases). CDR3 length equals 21 residues. Germline V gene data show CDR1 as SGHDN and CDR2 as FVKESK. The V and J ends lost 4 bases and 1 base respectively, with 26 bases between them. The CDR3, as DNA: TGTGCCAGCAGCCGACTGTCTTCCCCAGGGAAACACAAGTCTGGGGCCAACGTCCTGACTTTC. Its protein is CASSRLSSPGKHKSGANVLTF.

The chain carries TRBV5-1 and TRBJ2-1; tentative D call: TRBD1 (5 bases). The germline gives CDR1 SGHRS, CDR2 YFSETQ. Trimming took 0 bases from V and 4 from J, leaving 11 bases between them. The CDR3 runs 15 residues. The CDR3 spells CASSLAAQGYNEQFF. For the CDR3, the DNA is TGCGCCAGCAGCTTGGCAGCCCAGGGTTACAATGAGCAGTTCTTC.

The V gene is TRBV7-9, the J gene TRBJ2-1, with D maybe TRBD1 (5 bases). CDR3 length equals 15 residues. The ends were cut back, 5 bases at V and 6 bases at J, with 17 bases in the middle. Germline loops: CDR1 SEHNR, CDR2 FQNEAQ (reference sequence). In nucleotides, the CDR3 is TGTGCCAGCAGCGCTCAGGGTTCCGGAACCAATGAGCAGTTCTTC. Translation: CASSAQGSGTNEQFF. Together with reference TRBV7-9 and TRBJ2-1, the CDR3 gives the full variable domain: DTGVSQNPRHKITKRGQNVTFRCDPISEHNRLYWYRQTLGQGPEFLTYFQNEAQLEKSRLLSDRFSAERPKGSFSTLEIQRTEQGDSAMYLCASSAQGSGTNEQFFGPGTRLTVL.

A few counts support this clone. V is TRBV19 and J is TRBJ2-5, with D perhaps TRBD2 (6 bases). V gave up 6 bases and J gave up 5 bases, with 13 bases separating them. Germline-derived CDR1 and CDR2 are LNHDA and SQIVND (reference sequence). The CDR3 is 13 residues long. The CDR3 protein is CASRTQGGETQYF. CDR3 coding DNA: TGTGCCAGTAGGACCCAGGGAGGCGAGACCCAGTACTTC. Complete variable domain (other parts from reference TRBV19 and TRBJ2-5): DGGITQSPKYLFRKEGQNVTLSCEQNLNHDAMYWYRQDPGQGLRLIYYSQIVNDFQKGDIAEGYSVSREKKESFPLTVTSAQKNPTAFYLCASRTQGGETQYFGPGTRLLVL.

The chain links TRBV9 to TRBJ2-2, with 15 bases fitting TRBD2. After removal of 4 bases from V and 6 bases from J, the junction contained 7 bases not matched to a gene. This CDR3 comprises 17 residues. Germline-derived CDR1 and CDR2 are SGDLS and YYNGEE. CDR3 loop: CASSKGLAGGAPGELFF. The CDR3 DNA is TGTGCCAGCAGCAAGGGACTAGCGGGAGGTGCCCCCGGGGAGCTGTTTTTT.

The chain is built from TRBV9 and TRBJ2-1; the match to TRBD2 covers 13 bases. The CDR3 length is 16 residues. Trimming took 4 bases from V and 4 from J; bases not matched to a gene: 5. CDR1 SGDLS and CDR2 YYNGEE come from the germline V gene. The CDR3 sequence is CASSIPGLAGYNEQFF. The CDR3 DNA reads as TGTGCCAGCAGCATTCCGGGACTAGCGGGATACAATGAGCAGTTCTTC.

The chain joins TRBV7-9 to TRBJ1-2; tentatively, D is TRBD1 (6 bases). V was clipped by 4 bases and J by 0 bases, with 18 bases between them. From germline, CDR1 is SEHNR and CDR2 FQNEAQ (reference sequence). The CDR3 length is 17 residues. This chain's CDR3 is CASSWGGQGIPNYGYTF. CDR3 coding DNA: TGTGCCAGCAGCTGGGGGGGGCAGGGAATACCTAACTATGGCTACACCTTC.

The chain couples TRBV11-2 to TRBJ2-7, with 7 bases fitting TRBD1. This CDR3 spans 18 amino acids. The V segment lost 5 bases and the J segment 1 base; nucleotides outside the gene matches: 17. The V gene's germline CDR1 is SGHAT and CDR2 FQNNGV. The CDR3 sequence: CASSLYRLRGKPSYEQYV. The CDR3 bases are TGTGCCAGCAGCCTATACCGTCTCAGGGGGAAACCATCCTACGAGCAGTACGTC.

This chain joins TRBV23-1 and TRBJ1-1; weak D call: TRBD1 (5 bases). TRBV23-1 has ORF status, its function being uncertain. The CDR3 runs to 15 residues. Trimming left V 6 bases short and J 3 bases short, with 17 bases between. This chain's CDR3 is CASRPGHGPDTEAFF. The CDR3 DNA is TGCGCCAGCAGGCCCGGACACGGGCCGGACACTGAAGCTTTCTTT.

The gene calls are TRBV30 and TRBJ2-5; 9 nucleotides line up with TRBD2. Germline trimming cut 4 bases from V and 0 bases from J; bases unmatched to any gene: 6. This CDR3 is 15 amino acids long. The germline V gene encodes CDR1 GTSNPN and CDR2 SVGIG (reference sequence). Written as DNA, the CDR3 is TGTGCCTGGAATTGGGCGGGAGGGTACCAAGAGACCCAGTACTTC. Its translation: CAWNWAGGYQETQYF. The variable domain in full, with the rest retrieved from reference TRBV30 and TRBJ2-5, is SQTIHQWPATLVQPVGSPLSLECTVEGTSNPNLYWYRQAAGRGLQLLFYSVGIGQISSEVPQNLSASRPQDRQFILSSKKLLLSDSGFYLCAWNWAGGYQETQYFGPGTRLLVL.

The chain combines TRBV6-5 with TRBJ2-5; D is possibly TRBD1 (6 bases). Germline-derived CDR1 and CDR2 are MNHEY and SVGAGI. The CDR3 is 16 amino acids. Trimming took off 0 bases at V and 0 bases at J, with 11 bases between the two ends. The CDR3 spells CASSYSLGQHQETQYF. The CDR3 coding sequence is TGTGCCAGCAGTTACTCCCTAGGACAGCACCAAGAGACCCAGTACTTC.

This clone has just a few counts. This chain connects TRBV18 to TRBJ1-2, with D perhaps TRBD1 (6 bases). Looked up from germline, CDR1 is KGHSH and CDR2 is LQKENI. V shed 2 bases and J shed 8 bases, with 15 bases lying between them. The CDR3 extends over 14 amino acids. CDR3 loop: CASSPSTGFRGYTF. Written as DNA, the CDR3 is TGTGCCAGCTCACCATCTACAGGGTTTCGGGGCTACACCTTC.

This clone was recorded at least ten times. The chain is built from TRBV14 and TRBJ2-7; a possible D gene is TRBD1 (5 bases). CDR3 length: 11 amino acids. The V gene's germline CDR1 is SGHDN and CDR2 FVKESK. The CDR3 spells CASSPTVTPDV. In DNA form, the CDR3 reads TGTGCCAGCAGCCCGACAGTTACCCCGGACGTC.

The chain links TRBV7-9 to TRBJ2-3; 7 positions match TRBD2. V dropped 7 bases and J dropped 3; count of bases not matched to a gene: 10. The CDR3 has 15 residues. Germline V gene sequence: CDR1 SEHNR, CDR2 FQNEAQ (reference sequence). The CDR3 sequence is CASTPPAGVTDTQYF. CDR3 nucleotide sequence: TGTGCCAGCACCCCTCCCGCGGGAGTAACAGATACGCAGTATTTT.

This clone was found a few times. J is TRBJ2-5 and V is TRBV5-1, with D maybe TRBD1 (5 bases). Germline V gene lookup returns CDR1 SGHRS and CDR2 YFSETQ. The germline V and J ends were trimmed by 1 base and 5 bases, with 15 bases remaining between them. The CDR3 is 15 amino acids. CDR3 residues: CASSLTQGGEETQYF. CDR3 sequence (DNA): TGCGCCAGCAGCTTGACGCAGGGCGGCGAGGAGACCCAGTACTTC.

This clone was counted a single time. This rearrangement joins TRBV10-2 to TRBJ1-1, with unresolved D. The V gene lost 6 bases and the J gene lost 2 bases, with 4 bases spanning the gap. This CDR3 comprises 11 residues. Germline values: CDR1 WSHSY, CDR2 SAAADI. The CDR3 sequence: CASSRNTEAFF. DNA for the CDR3: TGCGCCAGCAGCAGAAACACTGAAGCTTTCTTT.

The V gene is TRBV18, the J gene TRBJ2-7; 7 bases fit TRBD2. The CDR3 runs 14 residues. With 3 bases clipped from V and 3 bases from J, the junction kept 5 bases outside the gene matches. Germline CDR1 KGHSH, CDR2 LQKENI. In DNA form, the CDR3 reads TGTGCCAGCTCACCCGGGACTAACTTCTACGAGCAGTACGTC. It translates to CASSPGTNFYEQYV.

The chain joins TRBV7-2 to TRBJ2-7; the match to TRBD1 covers 7 bases. The V segment lost 6 bases and the J segment 4 bases; nucleotides outside the gene matches: 6. In germline, CDR1 is SGHTA, CDR2 FQGNSA. CDR3 length: 13 residues. The CDR3 DNA reads TGTGCCAGCAGGAGACAGGGTCGGTACGAGCAGTACTTC. The encoded protein is CASRRQGRYEQYF.

In this sample, this clone turned up a few times. The rearrangement links TRBV19 to TRBJ1-2; D is uncertain. Trimming removed 9 bases at V and 8 bases at J, with 13 bases between. This CDR3 comprises 11 residues. Germline V CDR1 and CDR2: LNHDA, SQIVND (reference sequence). CDR3 in DNA: TGTGCCAGCGCCTCGTTAGAAGGCTACACCTTC. Translating gives CASASLEGYTF. Drawing the rest from reference TRBV19 and TRBJ1-2, the complete variable domain is DGGITQSPKYLFRKEGQNVTLSCEQNLNHDAMYWYRQDPGQGLRLIYYSQIVNDFQKGDIAEGYSVSREKKESFPLTVTSAQKNPTAFYLCASASLEGYTFGSGTRLTVV.

Here the CDR3 reads CASSYRNTIYF. CDR3 in DNA: TGTGCCAGCAGCTATAGAAACACCATATATTTT. The chain carries TRBV13 and TRBJ1-3; D unclear. Germline V gene data show CDR1 as PRHDT and CDR2 as FYEKMQ (reference sequence). V lost 4 bases and J 5 bases, leaving 3 bases between the germline ends. This CDR3 is 11 amino acids long.